These 27 T cell receptor beta chains came from one sample sequenced in a study of early T cells in non-severe SARS-CoV-2 infection. TCRdb reprocessed the 5' RACE reads with MiXCR, giving one entry per CDR3 protein. In the table there are approximately 97,000 distinct CDR3 sequences, approximately 9.9% of which are singletons. Material: whole blood, obtained at baseline. These receptor sequences come from an adult who was a healthcare worker with PCR-confirmed SARS-CoV-2 infection or an uninfected control (not recorded which).

This clonotype came up many times. The chain links TRBV3-1 to TRBJ2-1, with 13 bases matching TRBD2. This CDR3 contains 15 residues. V dropped 7 bases and J dropped 6; count of bases not matched to a gene: 6. Germline CDR1 and CDR2: LGHDT and YNNKEL (reference sequence). In DNA form, the CDR3 reads TGTGCCAGCAAAATCGGGACTAGCGGGGTCAATGAGCAGTTCTTC. It translates to CASKIGTSGVNEQFF.

This clonotype was observed a handful of times. In DNA form, the CDR3 reads TGCGCCAGCAGTGAACCTAGCGGGGTCTACGAGCAGTACTTC. It codes for CASSEPSGVYEQYF. The J gene is TRBJ2-7, the V gene TRBV10-2; 9 nucleotides align to TRBD2. In germline, CDR1 is WSHSY, CDR2 SAAADI. Losses at the gene ends were 3 bases for V and 3 bases for J; bases not matched to a gene: 3. This CDR3 has 14 residues.

In DNA, the CDR3 is TGTGCCAGCAGCGCCCAAGCGGGGGAGCACGGCAATGAGCAGTTCTTC. This sequence encodes CASSAQAGEHGNEQFF. The chain uses TRBV21-1 and TRBJ2-1; whether TRBD2, the table's D call, matches the DNA was not checked. TRBV21-1 represents a pseudogene. The CDR3 totals 16 residues.

The rearrangement joins TRBV11-2 to TRBJ2-7, with 9 bases identical to TRBD2. The V gene's germline CDR1 is SGHAT and CDR2 FQNNGV. Trimming cost V 6 bases and J 4 bases; bases outside gene matches: 7. This CDR3 is built from 14 residues. CDR3 amino acids: CASRQPGLAYEQYF. The CDR3 region has the DNA TGTGCCAGCAGGCAACCGGGACTAGCTTACGAGCAGTACTTC.

This clonotype was seen only a few times. The V and J genes are TRBV29-1 and TRBJ2-1; 13 bases fit TRBD2. J lost 15 bases, V lost 5 bases, and 7 bases had no gene match. Per germline, CDR1 SQVTM and CDR2 ANQGSEA. This CDR3 region has 12 residues. The CDR3 region is CSVNGLAGVRFF. CDR3 DNA sequence: TGCAGCGTTAATGGACTAGCGGGGGTTCGGTTCTTC.

This clonotype was recorded at least ten times. This sequence joins TRBV25-1 and TRBJ2-1; 9 bases fit TRBD1. CDR3 length: 20 residues. In germline, CDR1 is MGHDK, CDR2 SYGVNS. V shed 0 bases and J 0 bases; nucleotides not matched to a gene: 12. For the CDR3, the DNA is TGTGCCAGCAGTGAATATGAGGGACAGGGCGGAATACCCTCCTACAATGAGCAGTTCTTC. This sequence encodes CASSEYEGQGGIPSYNEQFF.

The chain links TRBV2 to TRBJ1-2; a weak D match, TRBD1 (6 bases). The length of the CDR3 is 12 residues. V lost 9 bases, J lost 4 bases, and 12 bases lay in between. CDR1 is SNHLY, CDR2 FYNNEI, per germline. As DNA, the CDR3 is TGTGCCAGTTCCACAGGGATCTATGGCTACACCTTC. It yields the protein CASSTGIYGYTF.

This clonotype was seen many times. V gene TRBV13 combines with J gene TRBJ1-5; D unclear. The V end was cut by 2 bases, the J end by 4 bases, with 6 bases between. The CDR3 length is 13 residues. From germline, CDR1 is PRHDT and CDR2 FYEKMQ (reference sequence). As DNA, the CDR3 is TGTGCCAGCAGCTTATCTAGGAATCAGCCCCAGCATTTT. Its translation: CASSLSRNQPQHF.

This clonotype came up a few times. The chain couples TRBV7-3 to TRBJ2-1; no definite D call. Trimming removed 0 bases at V and 8 bases at J, with 11 bases between. The germline CDR1 and CDR2 sequences are SGHTA and FQGTGA. The CDR3 extends over 14 amino acids. The CDR3 DNA sequence: TGTGCCAGCAGCTTAACGGCCGGGTTCCATGAGCAGTTCTTC. Protein sequence: CASSLTAGFHEQFF.

This clonotype was detected only a few times. Here the CDR3 DNA reads TGTGCCAGCAGCCAAGATAGCCTTTTCTCACCCCTCCACTTT. Residues: CASSQDSLFSPLHF. This chain links TRBV4-2 with TRBJ1-6; D is uncertain. Trimming removed 0 bases at V and 10 bases at J, with 10 bases between. Looked up from germline, CDR1 is LGHNA and CDR2 is YNFKEQ. The CDR3 is made up of 14 amino acids.

V gene TRBV29-1 combines with J gene TRBJ2-3; the match to TRBD2 covers 8 bases. There are 15 residues in the CDR3. Per germline, CDR1 SQVTM and CDR2 ANQGSEA. Trimming cost V 5 bases and J 6 bases; bases outside gene matches: 13. CDR3 region: CSVSPARAGGDTQYF. CDR3 sequence (DNA): TGCAGCGTTTCACCCGCGAGGGCGGGGGGTGATACGCAGTATTTT.

V and J are TRBV20-1 and TRBJ2-1, with 9 nucleotides matching TRBD2. Germline V CDR1 and CDR2: DFQATT, SNEGSKA (reference sequence). CDR3 length equals 14 residues. Losses at the gene ends were 0 bases for V and 7 bases for J; bases not matched to a gene: 4. DNA of the CDR3: TGCAGTGCTAGAGATCCTAGCGGGATTAATGAGCAGTTCTTC. This codes for CSARDPSGINEQFF.

A few counts support this clonotype. The V gene is TRBV11-2, the J gene TRBJ2-5; maybe TRBD2 (5 bases). The CDR3 totals 12 residues. Trimming took 5 bases from V and 6 from J, leaving 10 bases between them. Per the germline V gene, CDR1 is SGHAT and CDR2 is FQNNGV. CDR3 bases: TGTGCCAGCAGCCCAGGACTGCAGACCCAGTACTTC. It specifies CASSPGLQTQYF.

This clonotype showed up many times. The chain carries TRBV7-9 and TRBJ1-2; D uncertain. Germline CDR1 reads SEHNR; CDR2 reads FQNEAQ (reference sequence). This CDR3 has 15 amino acids. The ends were cut back, 5 bases at V and 0 bases at J, with 13 bases in the middle. CDR3 sequence: CASSPQRVSNYGYTF. The DNA for the CDR3 is TGTGCCAGCAGCCCCCAACGGGTTTCTAACTATGGCTACACCTTC. The variable domain in full, with the rest retrieved from reference TRBV7-9 and TRBJ1-2, is DTGVSQNPRHKITKRGQNVTFRCDPISEHNRLYWYRQTLGQGPEFLTYFQNEAQLEKSRLLSDRFSAERPKGSFSTLEIQRTEQGDSAMYLCASSPQRVSNYGYTFGSGTRLTVV.

This clonotype was detected ten times or more. V gene TRBV6-5 combines with J gene TRBJ1-1, with D hard to call. Trimming pared 6 bases from V and 7 bases from J, leaving 12 bases between. CDR1 is MNHEY and CDR2 is SVGAGI in the germline V gene. The CDR3 loop spans 12 amino acids. The CDR3 nucleotides read TGTGCCAGCAGATCGACGGACCGTGAAGCTTTCTTT. This encodes CASRSTDREAFF.

This clonotype came up a few times. V gene TRBV11-2 combines with J gene TRBJ2-5; D call uncertain. The CDR3 has 13 residues. The germline gives CDR1 SGHAT, CDR2 FQNNGV. With 4 bases removed from V and 1 base from J, the gap between germline ends came to 7 bases. The CDR3 region has the DNA TGTGCCAGCAGCTCAATTACCCAAGAGACCCAGTACTTC. This gives the protein CASSSITQETQYF.

The V call is TRBV18, the J call TRBJ1-4, with a weak D call TRBD1 (6 bases). This CDR3 comprises 15 residues. Germline V CDR1 and CDR2: KGHSH, LQKENI. Trimming stripped 4 bases from V and 6 bases from J, with 15 bases between. The CDR3 bases are TGTGCCAGCTCACGGGACATCGAGGAGGATGAAAAACTGTTTTTT. It translates to CASSRDIEEDEKLFF. The variable domain in full, with the rest retrieved from reference TRBV18 and TRBJ1-4, is NAGVMQNPRHLVRRRGQEARLRCSPMKGHSHVYWYRQLPEEGLKFMVYLQKENIIDESGMPKERFSAEFPKEGPSILRIQQVVRGDSAAYFCASSRDIEEDEKLFFGSGTQLSVL.

There are many counts of this clonotype. The rearrangement links TRBV25-1 to TRBJ2-1; D gene unclear. CDR1 and CDR2 from the germline V gene are MGHDK and SYGVNS. This CDR3 is built from 15 residues. V lost 0 bases and J lost 5, with 11 bases in between. This CDR3 reads CASSEYQWSDNEQFF. CDR3 nucleotide sequence: TGTGCCAGCAGTGAATATCAATGGTCCGACAATGAGCAGTTCTTC.

This clonotype appeared a few times. The V and J genes are TRBV20-1 and TRBJ2-7; TRBD2 is a possible D gene (5 bases). Germline lookup yields CDR1 DFQATT and CDR2 SNEGSKA (reference sequence). The CDR3 is 14 residues long. V was pared by 6 bases and J by 0 bases, with 15 bases between. The CDR3 reads CSAPGWESSYEQYF. The DNA of the CDR3 is TGCAGTGCCCCCGGGTGGGAGAGCTCCTACGAGCAGTACTTC.

This clonotype was seen ten or more times. The chain couples TRBV29-1 to TRBJ2-2; D call uncertain. Germline V lookup: CDR1 SQVTM, CDR2 ANQGSEA. The CDR3 consists of 12 residues. V was pared by 4 bases and J by 6 bases, with 9 bases between. The CDR3 protein is CSVVKSAGELFF. As DNA, the CDR3 is TGCAGCGTTGTGAAGTCAGCCGGGGAGCTGTTTTTT.

The chain recombines TRBV19 with TRBJ2-2; D uncertain. The ends were cut back, 7 bases at V and 3 bases at J, with 12 bases in the middle. CDR3 size: 14 residues. Germline V CDR1 and CDR2: LNHDA, SQIVND (reference sequence). CDR3 region: CASTDQRDTGELFF. In nucleotides, the CDR3 is TGTGCCAGTACCGACCAGCGAGACACCGGGGAGCTGTTTTTT.

Regarding this clonotype: One junction end disagrees with the germline gene, perhaps due to a read error. The V call is TRBV4-2, the J call TRBJ2-3; 10 positions agree with TRBD2. Germline V CDR1 and CDR2: LGHNA, YNFKEQ. This CDR3 is built from 15 residues. The CDR3 here is CASSREREGTDMQYF. In nucleotides, the CDR3 is TGTGCCAGCAGCCGCGAGCGGGAGGGGACAGATATGCAGTATTTT.

This clonotype came up a few times. The chain uses TRBV9 and TRBJ1-1; D is undetermined. V lost 2 bases, J lost 1 base, and 6 bases lay in between. Germline-derived CDR1 and CDR2 are SGDLS and YYNGEE. This CDR3 region has 13 residues. The CDR3 bases are TGTGCCAGCAGCGTTACAGCGAACACTGAAGCTTTCTTT. It is translated as CASSVTANTEAFF.

The chain couples TRBV7-2 to TRBJ1-1, with 9 bases that match TRBD1. This CDR3 contains 14 residues. V was clipped by 5 bases and J by 3 bases; unmatched bases: 4. Germline CDR1 reads SGHTA; CDR2 reads FQGNSA. The DNA of the CDR3 is TGTGCCAGCAGCCGGGACAGGGTTGACACTGAAGCTTTCTTT. It specifies CASSRDRVDTEAFF. The variable domain in full, completed from reference TRBV7-2 and TRBJ1-1, reads GAGVSQSPSNKVTEKGKDVELRCDPISGHTALYWYRQSLGQGLEFLIYFQGNSAPDKSGLPSDRFSAERTGGSVSTLTIQRTQQEDSAVYLCASSRDRVDTEAFFGQGTRLTVV.

The CDR3: CARSRYRDTEAFF. The CDR3 DNA sequence: TGTGCCAGAAGCCGATACAGGGACACTGAAGCTTTCTTT. The V call is TRBV5-3, the J call TRBJ1-1; the D gene is possibly TRBD1 (6 bases). TRBV5-3 is an ORF, and what it does is uncertain. The CDR3 loop spans 13 amino acids. Trimming removed 4 bases from V and 3 bases from J, with 10 bases in between.

Only a few counts were recorded for this clonotype. V and J are TRBV7-3 and TRBJ2-2; tentatively, D is TRBD2 (6 bases). Germline CDR1 is SGHTA and CDR2 is FQGTGA. CDR3 length: 16 residues. V was shortened by 5 bases and J by 4 bases, with 17 bases between the two germline ends. CDR3 bases: TGTGCCAGCAGCCCGATGACTAGTTCGAGCACCGGGGAGCTGTTTTTT. Residues: CASSPMTSSSTGELFF.

This clonotype was seen many times. The J gene is TRBJ1-5, the V gene TRBV20-1; 7 bases fit TRBD1. This CDR3 has 15 amino acids. Per germline, CDR1 DFQATT and CDR2 SNEGSKA (reference sequence). Trimming took 0 bases from V and 2 from J; bases not matched to a gene: 4. For the CDR3, the DNA is TGCAGTGCTAGAGATGGAGGACAGGGCAATCAGCCCCAGCATTTT. Amino acids: CSARDGGQGNQPQHF.